The rows below give T cell receptor beta chains drawn from one sample of a study of blood T cells in healthy people across ages. TCRdb re-called the 5' RACE reads through MiXCR, storing one row per CDR3 protein. There are about 800,000 distinct CDR3 sequences in the sample; roughly 25% occur only once, and more than 3% lies in the top ten. This sample was shared with a second study, whose subject was T cells of mothers and their children.

The sample comprised blood. The receptors shown here come from a boy under 18 in good health. The CDR3 runs from the conserved cysteine through the conserved F or W. Fields, in order: CDR3 protein, CDR3 DNA, clone size, D gene, J gene, V gene. The D gene is left open where the match is weak. Some rows have no size entry. The others give once, few or many, or a class for an expanded clone.

CASSQRPLTRGFKNNSPLHF	TGTGCCAGCAGCCAACGACCACTGACCAGGGGCTTCAAGAATAATTCACCCCTCCACTTT	-	-	TRBJ1-6	TRBV3-1
CASSTGQGETEAFF	TGCGCCAGCAGCACGGGACAGGGGGAGACTGAAGCTTTCTTT	few	TRBD1	TRBJ1-1	TRBV5-1
CASSRGQGSSGPYNEQFF	TGTGCCAGCAGTCGGGGGCAGGGGTCATCCGGACCCTACAATGAGCAGTTCTTC	-	-	TRBJ2-1	TRBV7-3
CSARGPGEQFF	TGCAGTGCTAGAGGCCCGGGGGAGCAGTTCTTC	-	-	TRBJ2-1	TRBV20-1
CASSLQDSLNTGELFF	TGTGCCAGCAGCCTACAGGACAGTTTGAACACCGGGGAGCTGTTTTTT	few	-	TRBJ2-2	TRBV7-9
CASSYQYDSGANVLTF	TGTGCCAGCAGTTACCAATACGACTCTGGGGCCAACGTCCTGACTTTC	-	-	TRBJ2-6	TRBV6-2/TRBV6-3
CASSEHWKQETQYF	TGTGCCAGCAGTGAACACTGGAAACAAGAGACCCAGTACTTC	few	-	TRBJ2-5	TRBV25-1
CASSLGLAGGYNEQFF	TGTGCCAGCAGTTTAGGGCTAGCGGGAGGGTACAATGAGCAGTTCTTC	many	TRBD2	TRBJ2-1	TRBV7-2
CASSLWASESIYNEQFF	TGTGCCAGCAGCTTATGGGCTAGCGAGAGCATCTACAATGAGCAGTTCTTC	few	-	TRBJ2-1	TRBV7-6
CASSSEGSSEKLFF	TGTGCCAGTAGTTCTGAGGGAAGTTCCGAAAAACTGTTTTTT	-	-	TRBJ1-4	TRBV19
CASSLRPQGATDTQYF	TGTGCCAGCAGCTTACGCCCACAGGGGGCAACAGATACGCAGTATTTT	-	TRBD1	TRBJ2-3	TRBV7-2
CASSSITEFSGANVLTF	TGTGCTAGCAGCTCAATCACAGAGTTCTCTGGGGCCAACGTCCTGACTTTC	-	-	TRBJ2-6	TRBV7-7
CASSGAANEKLFF	TGTGCCAGCAGTGGAGCGGCTAATGAAAAACTGTTTTTT	-	-	TRBJ1-4	TRBV6-4
CASSRDGGSNEKLFF	TGCGCCAGCAGCCGGGACGGGGGCTCTAATGAAAAACTGTTTTTT	-	-	TRBJ1-4	TRBV4-3
CASSSRPDQPQHF	TGTGCCAGCAGCTCGCGTCCAGATCAGCCCCAGCATTTT	-	-	TRBJ1-5	TRBV9
CASNRLAGGLKTQYF	TGTGCCAGCAACAGACTAGCGGGAGGTTTGAAGACCCAGTACTTC	-	TRBD2	TRBJ2-5	TRBV5-5
CASSPLAQGAETQYF	TGTGCCAGCTCACCACTCGCGCAGGGGGCAGAGACCCAGTACTTC	few	TRBD1	TRBJ2-5	TRBV18
CAISEGPSGRALNTQYF	TGTGCCATCAGTGAGGGCCCCAGCGGGAGGGCCCTGAATACGCAGTATTTT	few	TRBD2	TRBJ2-3	TRBV10-3
CASSDSGIAKNIQYF	TGTGCCAGCAGCGATAGCGGGATAGCCAAAAACATTCAGTACTTC	-	TRBD2	TRBJ2-4	TRBV2
CASSLFRANTGELFF	TGTGCCAGCAGCTTGTTCCGAGCGAACACCGGGGAGCTGTTTTTT	-	-	TRBJ2-2	TRBV11-2
CASSDKGYYGYTF	TGTGCCAGCAGTGACAAGGGGTACTATGGCTACACCTTC	-	-	TRBJ1-2	TRBV2
CASSVGSVWSSSGELFF	TGTGCCAGCAGCGTGGGCTCGGTCTGGTCCAGCAGCGGGGAGCTGTTTTTT	-	-	TRBJ2-2	TRBV9
CASSESPGLTSGANVLTF	TGTGCCAGCAGCGAGAGCCCGGGACTTACCTCTGGGGCCAACGTCCTGACTTTC	few	-	TRBJ2-6	TRBV7-2
CASSQRISGKSSYNEQFF	TGTGCCAGCAGTCAACGAATCTCTGGAAAAAGCTCCTACAATGAGCAGTTCTTC	few	-	TRBJ2-1	TRBV6-1
CSARGLFSSGANVLTF	TGCAGTGCTAGAGGTCTATTCTCCTCTGGGGCCAACGTCCTGACTTTC	-	-	TRBJ2-6	TRBV20-1
CASSLTGGQTQYF	TGTGCCAGCAGCCTAACCGGCGGGCAGACCCAGTACTTC	-	-	TRBJ2-5	TRBV7-2
CASSQSGTDEKLFF	TGCGCCAGCAGCCAATCCGGGACGGATGAAAAACTGTTTTTT	few	-	TRBJ1-4	TRBV4-1
CSVEGSQETQYF	TGCAGCGTTGAAGGCTCCCAAGAGACCCAGTACTTC	many	-	TRBJ2-5	TRBV29-1
CASSLEGTGFNNEQFF	TGTGCCAGCAGCTTGGAAGGGACAGGATTTAACAATGAGCAGTTCTTC	few	TRBD1	TRBJ2-1	TRBV5-6
CSASKPSTDTQYF	TGCAGTGCTAGTAAGCCTAGCACAGATACGCAGTATTTT	-	-	TRBJ2-3	TRBV20-1
CASSLQGSNYGYTF	TGTGCCAGCAGCCTACAGGGGTCTAACTATGGCTACACCTTC	few	TRBD1	TRBJ1-2	TRBV9
CASTPGTSPQETQYF	TGCGCCAGTACCCCGGGGACAAGCCCCCAAGAGACCCAGTACTTC	few	-	TRBJ2-5	TRBV5-1
CSVDDRGPNEQYF	TGCAGCGTCGACGACAGGGGGCCCAACGAGCAGTACTTC	many	TRBD1	TRBJ2-7	TRBV29-1
CASSPTKGREETQYF	TGCGCCAGCAGCCCGACTAAGGGCAGGGAAGAGACCCAGTACTTC	-	-	TRBJ2-5	TRBV5-1
CASSLNPQTEAFF	TGTGCCAGCAGCCTTAACCCACAGACTGAAGCTTTCTTT	-	-	TRBJ1-1	TRBV7-3
CSADRRDRVRTTDTQYF	TGCAGTGCAGATCGCCGAGACAGGGTTCGGACCACAGATACGCAGTATTTT	-	TRBD1	TRBJ2-3	TRBV20-1
CASSSGTETGELFF	TGTGCCAGCAGCTCGGGGACAGAAACCGGGGAGCTGTTTTTT	few	TRBD1	TRBJ2-2	TRBV5-5
CASSPGGRPYEQYF	TGTGCCAGCTCACCAGGAGGACGGCCCTACGAGCAGTACTTC	-	-	TRBJ2-7	TRBV18
CASSVQGNEQYF	TGTGCCAGCAGCGTCCAGGGTAACGAGCAGTACTTC	-	-	TRBJ2-7	TRBV7-9
CASSLSNYGYTF	TGTGCCAGCAGTTTGAGCAACTATGGCTACACCTTC	many	-	TRBJ1-2	TRBV28
CASSLARRYQETQYF	TGTGCCAGCAGCTTGGCGCGGAGGTACCAAGAGACCCAGTACTTC	-	-	TRBJ2-5	TRBV5-6
CASSPRSDDNSPLHF	TGCGCCAGCAGCCCGCGATCCGACGATAATTCACCCCTCCACTTT	many	-	TRBJ1-6	TRBV5-1
CASSIPWGSEAFF	TGTGCCAGCAGTATACCCTGGGGCTCTGAAGCTTTCTTT	few	-	TRBJ1-1	TRBV12-3/TRBV12-4
CASSLVNQGIQYF	TGTGCCAGCAGCTTAGTCAATCAGGGGATCCAGTACTTC	few	-	TRBJ2-5	TRBV7-6
CSAGGTAQETQYF	TGCAGTGCTGGAGGGACAGCCCAAGAGACCCAGTACTTC	-	-	TRBJ2-5	TRBV20-1
CASSPGLKAYNEQFF	TGTGCCAGCAGTCCGGGACTCAAGGCCTACAATGAGCAGTTCTTC	-	-	TRBJ2-1	TRBV6-2/TRBV6-3